The present T cell receptor (beta chain) was sequenced within a study of blood T cell repertoires in COVID-19. TCRdb's table, derived via immunoSEQ multiplex PCR, lists solely in-frame clones and lacks some. This table holds about 240,000 clones, about four fifths found once. The receptor was isolated from a woman aged 40 to 50 who had been exposed to COVID-19. The sample consisted of PBMCs or T cells enriched from blood (not recorded which).

CDR3 sequence: CASRPINRGKSDGYTF. The CDR3 DNA sequence: TGCGCCAGCAGACCCATAAACAGGGGGAAGAGCGATGGCTACACCTTC. The chain links TRBV10-2 to TRBJ1-2; 8 positions match TRBD1. V trimming: 6 bases; J trimming: 6 bases; junction bases outside the gene matches: 15. The CDR3 totals 16 residues. Germline assignment: CDR1 WSHSY and CDR2 SAAADI.